This T cell receptor beta chain was observed in a study of blood T cells in healthy people across ages. Germline V gives CDR1 MDHEN, CDR2 SYDVKM. This CDR3 spans 15 amino acids. The V end lost 6 bases, the J end lost 4 bases, and 15 bases lay between the germline ends. General study findings and limits: Researchers deemed the diversity estimates from one million T cells underestimates. PBMCs left unsorted prevented a conclusive naive versus antigen-experienced comparison.

PCR was performed a second time for about 7 to 12 cycles using a sample-barcoded 5' primer and a J-beta primer mix. TCRdb ran MiXCR on the 5' RACE reads and lists one entry per CDR3 protein. The sample holds 600,000 to 1,000,000 distinct CDR3 sequences; around a quarter are singletons and the top ten take more than 3%. Remarks on this clonotype: What it binds is unknown.

The data were also submitted as part of a second study, on T cells of mothers and their children. Per that paper: Each mother gave over 9.5 million TCR beta CDR3 reads; each child, around 3 million. Normalized overlap was always slightly, never significantly, higher in related than unrelated mother-child pairs.

Sequencing input: blood. The origin of this receptor is a boy younger than 18 in good health. V gene TRBV28 combines with J gene TRBJ1-4; D is possibly TRBD1 (6 bases). As DNA, the CDR3 is TGTGCCAGCAGCTCCGGGGGGGGCGGTAATGAAAAACTGTTTTTT. This encodes CASSSGGGGNEKLFF.